A single T cell receptor (beta chain) is shown here with its context. Its target is unknown. This CDR3 region has 17 residues. V shed 2 bases and J 6 bases; nucleotides not matched to a gene: 13. The germline V gene encodes CDR1 SGHNT and CDR2 YYREEE (reference sequence). This specimen comes from a study of T cells in Graves' hyperthyroidism and ophthalmopathy. Study results and caveats: Most thyroid clonotypes expanded above 0.001 were also detected in blood.

TCR beta CDR3 regions were amplified from RNA transcripts. In the first-round RT-PCR of the TCR CDR3, the HTBI primer set was used. TCRdb reprocessed the multiplex PCR reads with MiXCR, giving one entry per CDR3 protein. The sample records around 270,000 distinct CDR3 sequences, roughly a fifth being singletons. At least 3 on the Clinical Activity Score was recorded for ophthalmopathy patients, who also had NOSPECS grade at least 4 and duration under 3 months. Fresh 10 ml peripheral blood yielded PBMCs. The sample comprised blood. V gene TRBV5-4 combines with J gene TRBJ2-1, with 8 bases matching TRBD2. The TCR was taken from a man aged 50 to 59 with Graves' ophthalmopathy. The CDR3 nucleotides read TGTGCCAGCAGCTTTGGGATGCCGGGACTAGGGGGCAATGAGCAGTTCTTC. It translates to CASSFGMPGLGGNEQFF.